This is a list of T cell receptor beta chains from one sample in a study of tumor and adjacent non-tumor tissue in lung cancer. One entry per CDR3 protein, called by TCRdb with MiXCR from the multiplex PCR reads. The sample lists 80,000 to 130,000 distinct CDR3 sequences; 60% to 80% were seen once. Sequencing used distant non-tumor lung tissue. The receptor set was obtained from a man aged 25-40 years with non-small cell lung cancer. Each CDR3 is given with its conserved first and last residue. D genes are given only for firm matches. Clone sizes are given selectively: once, few, many, or a class where the clone is expanded.

cdr3_aa cdr3_nt v_call d_call clone_size j_call
CVSGVGTFNQPQHF TGTGTCAGCGGCGTCGGCACTTTCAATCAGCCCCAGCATTTT TRBV11-2 . once TRBJ1-5
CASNPFRGRADTQYF TGCGCCAGCAACCCGTTCAGGGGGCGAGCAGATACGCAGTATTTT TRBV4-1 TRBD1 . TRBJ2-3
CASSPNPSSSGVYEQYF TGTGCCAGCAGCCCCAACCCCTCCTCTAGCGGGGTCTACGAGCAGTACTTC TRBV5-5 TRBD2 medium-sized TRBJ2-7
CSARDLAGDTVKLFF TGCAGTGCTAGAGATCTAGCAGGAGACACCGTGAAGCTGTTTTTT TRBV20-1 . . TRBJ2-2
CASNIDELFF TGTGCCAGCAACATCGATGAGCTGTTTTTT TRBV11-2 . . TRBJ2-2
CATSAPGKGGNTQYF TGTGCCACCAGTGCCCCGGGGAAAGGAGGGAATACGCAGTATTTT TRBV24-1 . many TRBJ2-3
CASSPRAEAGYTF TGTGCCAGCAGCCCCAGGGCGGAGGCTGGCTACACCTTC TRBV11-2 . few TRBJ1-2
CASSQDFIRGGYSNQPRHF TGCGCCAGCAGCCAAGATTTCATCCGGGGCGGCTATAGCAATCAGCCCCGGCATTTT TRBV4-3 . . TRBJ1-5
CSAPKGGYTGELFF TGCAGTGCCCCAAAGGGGGGGTACACCGGGGAGCTGTTTTTT TRBV20-1 . many TRBJ2-2
CASILGPEFADTHYF TGTGCCAGCATCTTAGGCCCGGAGTTCGCAGATACGCACTATTTT TRBV11-2 . . TRBJ2-3
CASSKTANHNEQYF TGCGCCAGCAGTAAGACAGCTAACCACAACGAGCAGTATTTC TRBV6-5 . . TRBJ2-7
CASTPYRASYNSPLHF TGTGCCAGCACTCCGTACAGGGCTTCCTATAATTCACCCCTCCACTTT TRBV6-2/TRBV6-3 . . TRBJ1-6
CAISLILAGIDDLFF TGTGCCATCAGCTTAATCCTAGCGGGGATTGATGACCTGTTCTTC TRBV11-2 TRBD2 once TRBJ2-1
CSIEIQGAGYERYF TGCAGCATTGAAATACAGGGGGCGGGATACGAGCGGTACTTC TRBV29-1 TRBD1 . TRBJ2-7
CASSQNINSPLHF TGTGCCAGCAGCCAAAATATTAATTCACCCCTCCACTTT TRBV11-1 . . TRBJ1-6
CATGSYEQYF TGTGCCACCGGTTCTTACGAGCAGTACTTC TRBV6-1 . many TRBJ2-7
CTSSLKVSDYNSPLHF TGTACCAGCAGTTTAAAAGTATCCGATTATAATTCACCCCTCCACTTT TRBV6-5 . . TRBJ1-6
CSVRLLGGRTGELFF TGCAGCGTCAGGCTATTGGGGGGGCGAACCGGGGAGCTGTTTTTT TRBV29-1 . . TRBJ2-2
CSASGRYEHYF TGCAGTGCGTCGGGGAGGTACGAGCACTACTTT TRBV20-1 . . TRBJ2-7
CSSSLRQGAYEQYF TGCTCCAGCAGCCTCCGACAGGGGGCATACGAGCAGTACTTC TRBV11-2 TRBD1 . TRBJ2-7
CANSLGTSVTDTQYF TGTGCCAACAGCTTAGGGACTAGCGTCACAGATACGCAGTATTTT TRBV11-3 TRBD2 once TRBJ2-3
CSVDVAEAILGGYIF TGCAGCGTTGACGTGGCAGAGGCGATCCTGGGAGGCTACATCTTC TRBV29-1 . . TRBJ1-2
CASSQGPDREAFF TGTGCCAGCAGCCAGGGTCCCGATCGTGAAGCTTTCTTT TRBV7-8 . many TRBJ1-1
CVSSYGREGAWEQYF TGTGTCAGCAGCTATGGCAGGGAAGGGGCTTGGGAGCAGTACTTC TRBV5-4 . . TRBJ2-7
CASSLQIAGELFF TGTGCCAGTAGTTTACAGATTGCCGGGGAGTTGTTTTTT TRBV12-3/TRBV12-4 . . TRBJ2-2
CASGLGRRTGEGYGYTF TGTGCCAGCGGCTTAGGTCGGCGGACAGGGGAAGGCTATGGTTACACCTTC TRBV11-2 TRBD1 . TRBJ1-2
CSAAGTGKNEQFF TGCAGTGCAGCCGGGACAGGGAAAAATGAGCAGTTCTTC TRBV20-1 TRBD1 many TRBJ2-1
CASNQTSGAYNEQFF TGTGCCAGCAACCAGACTAGCGGGGCCTATAATGAGCAGTTCTTC TRBV6-5 TRBD2 few TRBJ2-1
CGARAPGRTQYF TGCGGTGCTAGGGCGCCCGGGAGGACGCAGTATTTT TRBV20-1 TRBD2 . TRBJ2-3
CARSLNRVQETQYF TGTGCCAGGAGCCTAAACAGAGTCCAAGAGACCCAGTACTTC TRBV11-2 . . TRBJ2-5
CTSTQTESSEAFF TGTACCAGCACCCAGACAGAGAGCAGTGAAGCCTTCTTT TRBV12-3/TRBV12-4 . once TRBJ1-1
CASSRQGAERETQYF TGTGCCAGCAGCCGACAGGGGGCGGAACGGGAGACCCAGTACTTC TRBV12-3/TRBV12-4 TRBD1 many TRBJ2-5
CSARDHNSGTLYF TGCAGTGCTAGAGATCACAACAGCGGGACCCTGTACTTC TRBV20-1 TRBD2 . TRBJ2-5
CTSSFRTANTEAFF TGTACCAGCAGTTTTCGGACAGCGAACACTGAAGCTTTCTTT TRBV12-3/TRBV12-4 . . TRBJ1-1
CSAGTPPTYEQYF TGCAGTGCCGGGACACCCCCAACCTACGAGCAGTACTTC TRBV20-1 . few TRBJ2-7
CANSSSGQAFSGANVLTF TGTGCCAACAGTTCGTCGGGACAGGCGTTCTCTGGGGCTAACGTCCTGACTTTC TRBV6-5 TRBD1 . TRBJ2-6
CASNLGLARRDTQYF TGTGCCAGCAACCTAGGACTAGCGAGGCGAGATACGCAGTATTTT TRBV11-3 TRBD2 . TRBJ2-3
CASSRSIQGSDEAFF TGCGCCAGCAGCCGATCAATTCAGGGGTCGGATGAAGCTTTCTTT TRBV4-1 . many TRBJ1-1
CASSPGRMNYGYTF TGTGCCAGCAGTCCCGGTAGGATGAACTATGGCTACACCTTC TRBV12-3/TRBV12-4 . many TRBJ1-2
CTSSPGGTGELFF TGTACCAGCAGTCCGGGGGGTACCGGGGAGCTGTTTTTT TRBV12-3/TRBV12-4 TRBD2 . TRBJ2-2
CASSPGGDNYGYAF TGTGCCAGCAGCCCGGGGGGGGACAACTATGGCTACGCCTTC TRBV7-8 . . TRBJ1-2
CSTKGGAAQYF TGCAGCACAAAGGGGGGGGCGGCCCAGTACTTC TRBV29-1 . many TRBJ2-5
CSIGTNTGELFF TGCAGCATTGGGACAAACACCGGGGAGCTATTTTTT TRBV29-1 . . TRBJ2-2
CASSHESNYGYTF TGCGCCAGCAGCCATGAGTCAAACTATGGCTACACCTTC TRBV4-3 . many TRBJ1-2
CARSRDWASGVTDTQYF TGCGCCAGGAGCCGAGATTGGGCTAGCGGGGTTACAGATACGCAGTATTTT TRBV4-1 TRBD2 once TRBJ2-3
CSARWAPSSYEQYF TGCAGTGCTAGATGGGCACCTAGCTCCTATGAGCAGTACTTC TRBV20-1 . . TRBJ2-7
CAISEAPTGKQYF TGTGCCATCAGTGAGGCCCCTACAGGGAAGCAGTACTTT TRBV10-3 . . TRBJ2-7
CASSPQIGYGYTF TGTGCCAGTAGTCCCCAGATAGGCTATGGCTACACCTTC TRBV12-3/TRBV12-4 . . TRBJ1-2
CASSHDRNYEQYF TGTGCCAGCAGCCACGACCGAAACTACGAGCAGTACTTC TRBV7-9 . . TRBJ2-7
CFSSETVAVNTQYF TGTTTCAGCAGTGAGACGGTGGCGGTTAATACGCAGTATTTT TRBV4-2 . . TRBJ2-3
CASSYSGQYTEAFF TGTGCCAGCAGTTACTCGGGACAGTACACTGAAGCTTTCTTT TRBV6-2/TRBV6-3 TRBD1 many TRBJ1-1
CASSPLQGARDGYTF TGTGCCAGCAGCCCACTACAGGGGGCGCGCGATGGCTACACCTTC TRBV11-2 TRBD1 . TRBJ1-2
CVTQREGKDTYYF TGTGTCACCCAACGGGAGGGGAAGGATACGTACTATTTT TRBV24-1 TRBD2 . TRBJ2-3